The 10 T cell receptor beta chains below come from one sample, sequenced in a study of blood T cell repertoires in COVID-19. Profiled with immunoSEQ multiplex PCR; TCRdb holds only in-frame clones, not every one. The data hold about 170,000 clones, with approximately 85% observed a single time. The sample consisted of peripheral blood. Every receptor here comes from an elderly man with COVID-19, enrolled during active disease.

Concerning this clone: Other DNA sequences in this sample translate to the same CDR3. The rearrangement uses TRBV27 and TRBJ1-2; TRBD1 agrees at 8 bases. Germline lookup yields CDR1 MNHEY and CDR2 SMNVEV (reference sequence). There are 13 residues in the CDR3. V was pared by 5 bases and J by 5 bases, with 4 bases of the junction left unmatched. This CDR3 is CASSRDRRYGYTF. The CDR3 coding sequence is TGTGCCAGCAGTCGGGACAGGAGGTATGGCTACACCTTC.

This clone has only a few counts. The chain carries TRBV28 and TRBJ1-4; 7 nucleotides agree with TRBD1. The V segment lost 3 bases and the J segment 0 bases; nucleotides outside the gene matches: 13. The CDR3 consists of 19 residues. Germline CDR1 is MDHEN and CDR2 is SYDVKM. The chain's CDR3 is CASSFRGGTASATNEKLFF. In nucleotides, the CDR3 is TGTGCCAGCAGTTTTCGAGGAGGGACAGCTTCTGCAACTAATGAAAAACTGTTTTTT.

Notes on this clone: This sample includes further DNA sequences coding for the same CDR3. For the CDR3, the DNA is TGCGCCAGCAGCCCGTCAGGGAATGAGCAGTTCTTC. This codes for CASSPSGNEQFF. The J gene is TRBJ2-1, the V gene TRBV5-1; D perhaps matches TRBD1 (5 bases). The germline gives CDR1 SGHRS, CDR2 YFSETQ. V dropped 4 bases and J dropped 7 bases, with 9 bases sitting between them. The CDR3 sequence is 12 residues long.

The chain links TRBV6-5 to TRBJ1-1; D call uncertain. This CDR3 region has 13 residues. Germline CDR1 is MNHEY and CDR2 is SVGAGI. V was clipped by 2 bases and J by 11 bases, with 15 bases between them. The CDR3 sequence: CASSYSLARSAFF. In nucleotides, the CDR3 is TGTGCCAGCAGTTACAGTCTGGCCAGATCGGCTTTCTTT.

This clone was seen only once. V gene TRBV12-3 or TRBV12-4 combines with J gene TRBJ1-1; 7 bases align to TRBD1. This CDR3 spans 13 amino acids. Trimming removed 2 bases from V and 4 bases from J; junction bases left unmatched: 1. The CDR3 nucleotides read TGTGCCAGCAGTTTAACAGGGGCCACTGAAGCTTTCTTT. The encoded protein is CASSLTGATEAFF.

This chain connects TRBV5-1 to TRBJ1-4; 7 bases are a match to TRBD1. The CDR3 runs to 15 residues. Trimming removed 4 bases from V and 8 bases from J; junction bases left unmatched: 11. Looked up from germline, CDR1 is SGHRS and CDR2 is YFSETQ. The CDR3, as DNA: TGCGCCAGCAGCAGGACCTTTGGGACAGACGAAAAACTGTTTTTT. Protein: CASSRTFGTDEKLFF.

In regard to this clone: One end of the junction varies from germline; a read error may be responsible. The chain uses TRBV19 and TRBJ2-1; 9 nucleotides line up with TRBD1. Germline V CDR1 and CDR2: LNHDA, SQIVND (reference sequence). The CDR3 has 12 amino acids. CDR3 amino acids: CASSIGDRVYLF. In nucleotides, the CDR3 is TGTGCCAGTAGTATCGGGGACAGGGTATATCTCTTC.

The CDR3 sequence is CASSLQGDTEAFF. The CDR3 coding sequence is TGCGCCAGCAGTCTACAGGGGGACACTGAAGCTTTCTTT. This rearrangement joins TRBV10-2 to TRBJ1-1, with 8 bases matching TRBD1. The CDR3 is 13 amino acids. CDR1 WSHSY and CDR2 SAAADI come from the germline V gene. The ends lost 5 bases at V and 3 bases at J; junction bases unmatched: 2.

V gene TRBV18 combines with J gene TRBJ1-5, with D unclear. Trimming shortened V by 2 bases and J by 0 bases, and 5 bases separated the two germline ends. Germline V CDR1 and CDR2: KGHSH, LQKENI. This CDR3 is built from 14 residues. CDR3 DNA sequence: TGTGCCAGCTCACCAGAGCATAGCAATCAGCCCCAGCATTTT. The encoded protein is CASSPEHSNQPQHF.

V is TRBV4-2 and J is TRBJ1-4; tentatively, D is TRBD1 (6 bases). Germline V gene sequence: CDR1 LGHNA, CDR2 YNFKEQ. Between the trimmed V and J ends, which lost 4 bases and 8 bases, there was a span of 17 bases. This CDR3 is built from 15 residues. CDR3 sequence (DNA): TGTGCCAGCAGCCCCGCCGCAGGGGCGGAGGAAAAACTGTTTTTT. Residues: CASSPAAGAEEKLFF.